These 2 T cell receptor beta chains were sequenced from one sample in a study of CD8 T cells in ankylosing spondylitis. Points from the study as a whole: In ankylosing spondylitis blood, a motif of fewer than 10 highly homologous TCR beta variants appeared characteristic.

TCRdb re-called the 5' RACE reads with MiXCR, one entry per CDR3 protein. The sample has 700,000 to 850,000 distinct CDR3 sequences, approximately 10% seen once. Their specific antigens are unknown. Sequencing input: blood, either unsorted or a sorted T cell fraction (not recorded which). These receptors were collected from a male donor with ankylosing spondylitis.

This sequence joins TRBV18 and TRBJ1-3; a weak D match, TRBD1 (6 bases). The CDR3 consists of 16 residues. CDR1 and CDR2 (germline): KGHSH, LQKENI. Trimming pared 3 bases from V and 0 bases from J, leaving 12 bases between. This chain's CDR3 is CASSPGTPSSGNTIYF. CDR3 in DNA: TGTGCCAGCTCACCCGGGACACCGAGCTCTGGAAACACCATATATTTT.

The gene calls are TRBV4-3 and TRBJ1-2, with D unresolved. The CDR3 extends over 14 amino acids. Germline-derived CDR1 and CDR2 are LGHNA and YSLEER. The V and J ends lost 0 bases and 8 bases respectively, with 13 bases between them. CDR3 DNA sequence: TGCGCCAGCAGCCAAGAAGGAACCCCGCGGGGCTACACCTTC. It is translated as CASSQEGTPRGYTF.